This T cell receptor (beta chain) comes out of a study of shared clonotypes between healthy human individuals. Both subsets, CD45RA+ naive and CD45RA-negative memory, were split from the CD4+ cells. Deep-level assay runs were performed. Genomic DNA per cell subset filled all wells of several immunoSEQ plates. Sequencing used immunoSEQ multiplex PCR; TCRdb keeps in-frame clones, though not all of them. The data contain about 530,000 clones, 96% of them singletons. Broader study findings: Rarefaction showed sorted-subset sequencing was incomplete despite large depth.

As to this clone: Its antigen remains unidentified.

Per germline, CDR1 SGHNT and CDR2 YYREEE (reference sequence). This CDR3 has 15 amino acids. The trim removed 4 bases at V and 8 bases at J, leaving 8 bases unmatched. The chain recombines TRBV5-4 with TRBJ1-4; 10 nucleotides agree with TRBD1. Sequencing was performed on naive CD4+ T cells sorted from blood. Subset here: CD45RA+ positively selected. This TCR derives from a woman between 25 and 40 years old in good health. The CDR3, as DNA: TGTGCCAGCAGCCGGAGGACAGGGGGATACGAAAAACTGTTTTTT. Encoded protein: CASSRRTGGYEKLFF.